The 8 T cell receptor beta chains in this list originate from one sample, sequenced in a study of shared clonotypes between healthy human individuals. It was CD45RO-negative cells, positively selected for CCR7, that made up naive CD8 cells, with terminally differentiated effector memory CD45RA+ cells excluded. Produced via immunoSEQ multiplex PCR; TCRdb's table is partial and in-frame only. Here the sample spans around 2,000,000 clones, about 95% being singletons. Sequenced: naive CD8+ T cells sorted from blood. The receptor source for this set is a young man in good health.

DNA of the CDR3: TGTGCCAGCAGTTCCGGGACAGCGAACACCGGGGAGCTGTTTTTT. Its protein product is CASSSGTANTGELFF. The V call is TRBV6-5, the J call TRBJ2-2; 7 nucleotides match TRBD1. The CDR3 sequence is 15 residues long. Germline CDR1 and CDR2: MNHEY and SVGAGI. Losses at the gene ends were 4 bases for V and 0 bases for J; bases not matched to a gene: 2.

The rearrangement links TRBV27 to TRBJ2-7; TRBD2 might be the D (6 bases). Per germline, CDR1 MNHEY and CDR2 SMNVEV (reference sequence). V lost 4 bases and J 0 bases, leaving 10 bases between the germline ends. CDR3 length equals 14 residues. CDR3 sequence reads: CASSWDWSSYEQYF. Written as DNA, the CDR3 is TGTGCCAGCAGTTGGGACTGGAGCTCCTACGAGCAGTACTTC.

This clone was found once. The V call is TRBV7-2, the J call TRBJ2-1; a weak D match, TRBD2 (5 bases). This CDR3 contains 14 residues. Germline values: CDR1 SGHTA, CDR2 FQGNSA. V was trimmed by 2 bases and J by 8 bases, leaving 13 bases between them. CDR3 amino acids: CASSLFLAEDEQFF. In DNA, the CDR3 is TGTGCCAGCAGCTTATTCCTAGCCGAGGATGAGCAGTTCTTC. Full variable domain (remainder filled in from reference TRBV7-2 and TRBJ2-1): GAGVSQSPSNKVTEKGKDVELRCDPISGHTALYWYRQSLGQGLEFLIYFQGNSAPDKSGLPSDRFSAERTGGSVSTLTIQRTQQEDSAVYLCASSLFLAEDEQFFGPGTRLTVL.

The rearrangement uses TRBV11-2 and TRBJ2-3; 11 nucleotides agree with TRBD2. The germline V gene has CDR1 SGHAT and CDR2 FQNNGV. This CDR3 has 16 amino acids. V shed 4 bases, J shed 2 bases, and the junction held 5 bases outside the gene matches. The CDR3 here is CASSSVAGGNTDTQYF. The CDR3 DNA reads TGTGCCAGCAGCTCCGTAGCGGGAGGGAACACAGATACGCAGTATTTT.

This clone has only one observation. Within the sample, other DNA sequences also encode this same CDR3. The chain combines TRBV10-2 with TRBJ2-7; the D is unclear. The length of the CDR3 is 13 residues. CDR1 is WSHSY and CDR2 is SAAADI in the germline V gene. With 2 bases removed from V and 1 base from J, the gap between germline ends came to 6 bases. CDR3 residues: CASSEGSSYEQYF. CDR3 DNA sequence: TGCGCCAGCAGTGAGGGGTCATCCTACGAGCAGTACTTC.

This rearrangement joins TRBV4-1 to TRBJ1-2; 12 bases line up with TRBD1. Losses at the gene ends were 2 bases for V and 6 bases for J; bases not matched to a gene: 10. The CDR3 is 17 residues long. CDR1 is MGHRA, CDR2 YSYEKL, per germline. CDR3 sequence: CASSQNPGTGGSDGYTF. In DNA, the CDR3 is TGCGCCAGCAGCCAAAATCCGGGGACAGGGGGCTCTGATGGCTACACCTTC.

The chain carries TRBV28 and TRBJ2-7; TRBD1 agrees at 10 bases. V shed 2 bases and J 5 bases; nucleotides not matched to a gene: 6. Germline V CDR1 and CDR2: MDHEN, SYDVKM. The CDR3 covers 15 residues. CDR3 DNA: TGTGCCAGCAGTTTAAACGACAGGGGGCTGGACGAGCAGTACTTC. Amino acid sequence: CASSLNDRGLDEQYF.

The chain links TRBV10-2 to TRBJ2-1; D remains ambiguous. The V and J ends lost 3 bases and 5 bases respectively, with 8 bases between them. Germline V lookup: CDR1 WSHSY, CDR2 SAAADI. The length of the CDR3 is 13 residues. In DNA form, the CDR3 reads TGCGCCAGCAGTGACATGGTAGACAATGAGCAGTTCTTC. Translating it yields CASSDMVDNEQFF.